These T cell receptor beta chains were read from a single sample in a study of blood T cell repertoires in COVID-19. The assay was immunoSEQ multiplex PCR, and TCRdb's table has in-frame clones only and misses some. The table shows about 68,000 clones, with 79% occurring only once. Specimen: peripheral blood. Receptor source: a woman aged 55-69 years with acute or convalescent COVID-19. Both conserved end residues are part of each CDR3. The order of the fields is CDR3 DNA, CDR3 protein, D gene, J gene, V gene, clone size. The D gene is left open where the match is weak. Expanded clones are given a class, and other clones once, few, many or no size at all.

TGTGCCAGCAGCCGAGCGGGCAGAGACTATGGCTACACCTTC	CASSRAGRDYGYTF	-	TRBJ1-2	TRBV6-5	-
TGTGCCAGCAGCCCACCAGTTGCTAGGGGGCTAGGGACCCAGTACTTC	CASSPPVARGLGTQYF	TRBD1	TRBJ2-5	TRBV5-4	-
TGTGCCAGCAGCCTTTTCCCCAACACCGGGGAGCTGTTTTTT	CASSLFPNTGELFF	-	TRBJ2-2	TRBV7-9	once
TGCGCCAGCAGCTTGGCCCCAGGGATTCAAGAGACCCAGTACTTC	CASSLAPGIQETQYF	-	TRBJ2-5	TRBV5-1	-
TGTGCCAGCAGCGTATCTTCTAACTATGGCTACACCTTC	CASSVSSNYGYTF	-	TRBJ1-2	TRBV5-6	-
TGCGCCAGCAGCACTAGCGGTGAAAAAGAGACCCAGTACTTC	CASSTSGEKETQYF	TRBD2	TRBJ2-5	TRBV5-1	-
TGTGCCAGCAGTGACCGAGGAACAGGGGGGAATGCTTTCTTT	CASSDRGTGGNAFF	TRBD1	TRBJ1-1	TRBV6-1	-
TGTGCCAGCAGTTACGAAGGGGGAGGGCTCAATGAGCAGTTCTTC	CASSYEGGGLNEQFF	-	TRBJ2-1	TRBV6-2/TRBV6-3	-
TGCGCCAGCAGCCAAGATTTCGGGACAGGGAGCTCTGGGGCCAACGTCCTGACTTTC	CASSQDFGTGSSGANVLTF	TRBD1	TRBJ2-6	TRBV4-1	-
TGCGCCAGCAGCTTGGAACAGGGGCTATACAATGAGCAGTTCTTC	CASSLEQGLYNEQFF	TRBD1	TRBJ2-1	TRBV5-1	-
TGTGCCAGCAGGCGGACAGGGGTGCATGGCTACACCTTC	CASRRTGVHGYTF	TRBD1	TRBJ1-2	TRBV12-3/TRBV12-4	-